This T cell receptor beta chain was sequenced in a study of blood T cell repertoires in COVID-19. Assay: immunoSEQ multiplex PCR; the TCRdb copy retains only in-frame clones and omits some. The repertoire holds 57,000 or so clones, around 80% seen once, with 20% in the top ten. Trimming took off 0 bases at V and 4 bases at J, with 12 bases between the two ends. The CDR3 contains 15 residues. Sequenced: peripheral blood. This rearrangement joins TRBV23-1 to TRBJ1-2; D is possibly TRBD1 (5 bases). Being an ORF, TRBV23-1 has a function that is uncertain. The sequence was collected from an elderly woman with active or convalescent COVID-19. The CDR3 nucleotides read TGCGCCAGCAGTCAATCCCCGACAGCCTTCTATGGCTACACCTTC. Protein product: CASSQSPTAFYGYTF.